This entry lists 2 T cell receptor beta chains sequenced from one sample in a study of cytomegalovirus exposure and HLA in healthy donors. Primers for the PCR totalled 60 Vbeta and 13 Jbeta. Measured with immunoSEQ multiplex PCR; TCRdb has only the in-frame clones, and not every one. This table holds some 130,000 clones. Sequencing was performed on PBMCs. These receptors were collected from a man aged 18 to 30 in good health and CMV-seronegative.

The chain employs TRBV4-3 and TRBJ1-2; TRBD1 matches at 7 bases. With 3 bases clipped from V and 4 bases from J, the junction kept 8 bases outside the gene matches. The CDR3 consists of 15 residues. Germline V gene data show CDR1 as LGHNA and CDR2 as YSLEER. The CDR3 sequence is CASSQSPGDSYGYTF. Written as DNA, the CDR3 is TGCGCCAGCAGCCAGAGCCCAGGGGACAGCTATGGCTACACCTTC.

The chain uses TRBV6-1 and TRBJ1-3, with unresolved D. Trimming pared 7 bases from V and 0 bases from J, leaving 13 bases between. Germline V lookup: CDR1 MNHNS, CDR2 SASEGT. There are 15 residues in the CDR3. This CDR3 reads CASTGILNSGNTIYF. The CDR3 nucleotides are TGTGCCAGCACGGGAATCCTGAACTCTGGAAACACCATATATTTT.